The clone carrying this T cell receptor beta chain was seen many times. No antigen is known for it. TCRdb itself ran the reads through MiXCR, one entry per CDR3 protein. The table has about 740,000 distinct CDR3 sequences, roughly a third seen once. The entry originates in a study of T cell repertoires in cytomegalovirus infection. At the level of the study: Selection of CMV epitopes for the study included recently identified HLA-C-restricted and well-studied HLA-B-restricted ones. Signatures in public TCR beta sequences pointed to both CMV infection and matching HLA type.

Germline V CDR1 and CDR2: SGHNT, YYREEE (reference sequence). V was cut by 0 bases and J by 5 bases, with 5 bases left in between. The CDR3 extends over 12 amino acids. Study-wide points: Using cumulative public TCR beta family frequency, the authors identified those who carried CMV together with the relevant HLA. Dominating the ex vivo response were TCR beta clonotypes that were CMV-specific and HLA-C-restricted.

This TCR derives from a human donor in good health (CMV status not recorded). Some clones in this sample may be carry-over from other donors' samples. The chain is built from TRBV5-4 and TRBJ2-5; D unresolved. Here the sequenced sample was cultured PBMCs, taken from culture after CMV antigen stimulation. The CDR3, as DNA: TGTGCCAGCAGCTTGGGTCCTGAGACCCAGTACTTC. Its translation is CASSLGPETQYF. Complete variable domain (other parts from reference TRBV5-4 and TRBJ2-5): ETGVTQSPTHLIKTRGQQVTLRCSSQSGHNTVSWYQQALGQGPQFIFQYYREEENGRGNFPPRFSGLQFPNYSSELNVNALELDDSALYLCASSLGPETQYFGPGTRLLVL.